The clone carrying this TCR beta chain was seen just once. The antigen remains undetermined. The data stem from a study of T cells in Graves' hyperthyroidism and ophthalmopathy. The CDR3 runs 12 residues. CDR1 and CDR2 from the germline V gene are SQVTM and ANQGSEA. V was cut by 3 bases and J by 5 bases, with 10 bases left in between. Researchers took RNA transcripts and amplified the TCR beta CDR3 regions from them. TCR CDR3 underwent first-round RT-PCR with the HTBI primer set. One entry per CDR3 protein, called by TCRdb with MiXCR from the multiplex PCR reads. Of hundreds of thousands of distinct CDR3 sequences listed, roughly 50% were seen once; the top ten hold 8.2%. The patients, who ranged from 18 to 65 in age, presented with newly diagnosed hyperthyroidism lasting under 2 months. Study-wide findings and caveats: Progression to ophthalmopathy was predicted a median of 6.5 months early. By a 13 V-J model, ophthalmopathy was set apart from stable hyperthyroidism. Blood held most thyroid clonotypes expanded above 0.001 frequency.

This receptor was identified in a woman aged 18-30 years with Graves' hyperthyroidism. The chain couples TRBV29-1 to TRBJ2-5; D may be TRBD1 or TRBD2 (5 bases each). The material sequenced was peripheral blood or thyroid tissue (not recorded which). CDR3 in DNA: TGCAGCGTTGACATGGGGGTTGAGACCCAGTACTTC. Translating gives CSVDMGVETQYF.